Listed here is a single T cell receptor beta chain. Per the authors' pipeline: Nucleated cell counts were estimated from reference gene primer amplification. Profiling relied on immunoSEQ multiplex PCR, and the TCRdb table lists in-frame clones only, not all of them. D and trimming were read from the DNA, whereas the V and J calls and clone size are those reported in that table. Of roughly 76,000 clones in the sample, roughly 80% were seen once. The sample originates from a study of blood T cell repertoires in COVID-19. Looking at the study overall: Collection of acute and convalescent COVID-19 samples took place in the United States, Italy and Spain. T cells, B-cell-depleted T cells, or PBMCs supplied cDNA or gDNA.

Trimming left V 7 bases short and J 5 bases short, with 17 bases between. The CDR3 consists of 14 residues. Germline V CDR1 and CDR2: MNHEY, SVGAGI. The rearrangement links TRBV6-5 to TRBJ1-1; TRBD1 might be the D (6 bases). The TCR sequence derives from a woman between 65 and 79 years old with acute or convalescent COVID-19. Sequencing was carried out using peripheral blood. CDR3 region: CASNTRGRGTEAFF. CDR3 DNA: TGTGCCAGCAACACCCGAGGGAGGGGGACTGAAGCTTTCTTT.